The rows below give T cell receptor beta chains drawn from one sample of a study of radiotherapy plus CTLA-4 blockade in lung cancer. Repertoires were generated with immunoSEQ multiplex PCR, while TCRdb's copy carries only in-frame clones and drops some. In the table there are about 110,000 clones, 70% to 85% of which are singletons. This material consisted of peripheral blood, taken from a patient treated with radiotherapy plus ipilimumab. These receptors originate from a human donor with non-small cell lung cancer that progressed on radiotherapy plus ipilimumab. Some clones in this sample may be carry-over from other donors' samples. CDR3s include the opening cysteine and the closing phenylalanine or tryptophan. The order of the fields is D gene, CDR3 length, V gene, clone size, J gene, CDR3 DNA, CDR3 protein. D genes are given only for firm matches. The listing skips clone size in some rows; elsewhere it reads once, few, many or a size class.

d_gene: NA
len: 14
v_gene: TRBV11-2
abundance: NA
j_gene: TRBJ1-1
CDR3nt: TGTGCCAGCAGCTTAGTAGTTGGGGCCCCAGAAGCTTTCTTT
CDR3aa: CASSLVVGAPEAFF

d_gene: TRBD1
len: 14
v_gene: TRBV2
abundance: NA
j_gene: TRBJ1-1
CDR3nt: TGTGCCACCGACAGGGGGCGTTTGAACACTGAAGCTTTCTTT
CDR3aa: CATDRGRLNTEAFF

d_gene: NA
len: 14
v_gene: TRBV7-2
abundance: NA
j_gene: TRBJ1-1
CDR3nt: TGTGCCAGCAGCTTTCAGGAGGTCAACACTGAAGCTTTCTTT
CDR3aa: CASSFQEVNTEAFF

d_gene: NA
len: 13
v_gene: TRBV6-6
abundance: NA
j_gene: TRBJ1-6
CDR3nt: TGTGCCATAAAGGGGGGGGGTAATTCACCCCTCCACTTT
CDR3aa: CAIKGGGNSPLHF

d_gene: NA
len: 15
v_gene: TRBV6-1
abundance: NA
j_gene: TRBJ1-1
CDR3nt: TGTGCCAGCAGCTCAGTAGGGTTCGGGTACACTGAAGCTTTCTTT
CDR3aa: CASSSVGFGYTEAFF

d_gene: TRBD1
len: 16
v_gene: TRBV7-9
abundance: few
j_gene: TRBJ1-3
CDR3nt: TGTGCCAGCAGCTCGATCCGGGACAGCCTTGGAAACACCATATATTTT
CDR3aa: CASSSIRDSLGNTIYF

d_gene: NA
len: 17
v_gene: TRBV7-3
abundance: NA
j_gene: TRBJ1-1
CDR3nt: TGTGCCAGCAGCTTAACTCTTCTTGCAGGCCCAAAGACTGAAGCTTTCTTT
CDR3aa: CASSLTLLAGPKTEAFF

d_gene: NA
len: 14
v_gene: TRBV18
abundance: NA
j_gene: TRBJ2-5
CDR3nt: TGTGCCAGCTCACCGAACTATCCCCAAGAGGCCCAGTACTTC
CDR3aa: CASSPNYPQEAQYF

d_gene: TRBD1
len: 12
v_gene: TRBV28
abundance: NA
j_gene: TRBJ2-7
CDR3nt: TGTGCCAGCAGTGGACAGGTCTACGAGCAGTACTTC
CDR3aa: CASSGQVYEQYF

d_gene: NA
len: 15
v_gene: TRBV9
abundance: NA
j_gene: TRBJ2-5
CDR3nt: TGTGCCAGCAGCGTAGATCTTACGCTCCAAGAGACCCAGTACTTC
CDR3aa: CASSVDLTLQETQYF

d_gene: NA
len: 16
v_gene: TRBV28
abundance: NA
j_gene: TRBJ2-5
CDR3nt: TGTGCCAGCAGTTTAGGGACGAGGGGCCTCCAAGAGACCCAGTACTTC
CDR3aa: CASSLGTRGLQETQYF

d_gene: NA
len: 13
v_gene: TRBV7-9
abundance: NA
j_gene: TRBJ2-1
CDR3nt: TGTGCCATCGGGACCGCGACTTACAATGAGCAGTTCTTC
CDR3aa: CAIGTATYNEQFF

d_gene: TRBD1
len: 16
v_gene: TRBV11-2
abundance: NA
j_gene: TRBJ1-6
CDR3nt: TGTGCCAGCAGCTTAGGGGCAGGGGGCGGGAATTCACCCCTCCACTTT
CDR3aa: CASSLGAGGGNSPLHF

d_gene: NA
len: 15
v_gene: TRBV7-2
abundance: once
j_gene: TRBJ1-3
CDR3nt: TGTGCCAGCAGCTTAGTGTGGGGTTCTGGAAACACCATATATTTT
CDR3aa: CASSLVWGSGNTIYF

d_gene: NA
len: 14
v_gene: TRBV2
abundance: NA
j_gene: TRBJ1-2
CDR3nt: TGTGCCAGCAGTGAACTTGAGGGATTGGATGGCTACACCTTC
CDR3aa: CASSELEGLDGYTF

d_gene: NA
len: 15
v_gene: TRBV7-8
abundance: NA
j_gene: TRBJ1-1
CDR3nt: TGTGCCAGCAGCAAACCCAGGGTTCAACACACTGAAGCTTTCTTT
CDR3aa: CASSKPRVQHTEAFF

d_gene: NA
len: 14
v_gene: TRBV18
abundance: NA
j_gene: TRBJ1-6
CDR3nt: TGTGCCAGCTCTCGGGTGGACGAGCGTTCACCCCTCCACTTT
CDR3aa: CASSRVDERSPLHF

d_gene: NA
len: 15
v_gene: TRBV19
abundance: NA
j_gene: TRBJ1-2
CDR3nt: TGTGCCAGTAGTATAGACCGGACACCCTACTATGGCTACACCTTC
CDR3aa: CASSIDRTPYYGYTF